Detailed here is one T cell receptor (beta chain). Its antigen is undetermined. These data come from a study of Tregs in tolerant kidney transplant recipients. Study-level findings and limits: Findings come from small patient numbers and require larger validation.

Measured with immunoSEQ multiplex PCR; TCRdb has only the in-frame clones, and not every one. The table includes more than 90,000 clones, around 91% detected once. This CDR3 region has 14 residues. The V and J ends lost 4 bases and 5 bases respectively, with 12 bases between them. Germline lookup yields CDR1 MNHNY and CDR2 SVGAGI (reference sequence). The rearrangement links TRBV6-6 to TRBJ1-5; D gene uncertain. The specimen was CD4+ T cells from blood. The clonotype comes from a human donor in good health. DNA for the CDR3: TGTGCCAGCAGTTCCGTAAACGGGTATCAGCCCCAGCATTTT. It is translated as CASSSVNGYQPQHF.